The 16 T cell receptor beta chains in this list originate from one sample, sequenced in a study of blood T cell repertoires in COVID-19. The method was immunoSEQ multiplex PCR; TCRdb's version includes in-frame clones alone and lacks a portion of them. The table lists 70,000 or so clones, about 90% of them singletons. Sequencing was done on a sample of peripheral blood. Receptors originate from a woman over 75 with active COVID-19.

The chain is built from TRBV25-1 and TRBJ2-1; 12 nucleotides align to TRBD2. CDR3 length: 16 amino acids. The germline V gene encodes CDR1 MGHDK and CDR2 SYGVNS. V lost 4 bases to trimming and J lost 8 bases; unmatched junction nucleotides: 9. The CDR3 DNA reads TGTGCCAGCAGTGGGAATAGGGCTAGCGGGAGGGATGAGCAGTTCTTC. This sequence encodes CASSGNRASGRDEQFF.

The CDR3 sequence is CASSPGTSSTGELFF. The CDR3 coding sequence is TGTGCCAGCAGCCCCGGGACTTCATCCACCGGGGAGCTGTTTTTT. The chain has TRBV7-3 and TRBJ2-2; the D gene is possibly TRBD2 (6 bases). Per germline, CDR1 SGHTA and CDR2 FQGTGA. Trimming left V 5 bases short and J 4 bases short, with 14 bases between. The CDR3 totals 15 residues.

The V and J genes are TRBV5-1 and TRBJ2-1, with 14 bases fitting TRBD2. J lost 3 bases, V lost 4 bases, and 12 bases had no gene match. Looked up from germline, CDR1 is SGHRS and CDR2 is YFSETQ. The CDR3 is 19 amino acids. The CDR3 reads CASSATGTSGSWVYNEQFF. The CDR3 bases are TGCGCCAGCAGCGCTACCGGGACTAGCGGGAGTTGGGTCTACAATGAGCAGTTCTTC. Using reference TRBV5-1 and TRBJ2-1 for the parts outside the CDR3, the full variable domain is KAGVTQTPRYLIKTRGQQVTLSCSPISGHRSVSWYQQTPGQGLQFLFEYFSETQRNKGNFPGRFSGRQFSNSRSEMNVSTLELGDSALYLCASSATGTSGSWVYNEQFFGPGTRLTVL.

The chain combines TRBV19 with TRBJ1-2; 7 positions agree with TRBD1. Germline trimming cut 3 bases from V and 2 bases from J; bases unmatched to any gene: 3. The germline CDR1 and CDR2 sequences are LNHDA and SQIVND (reference sequence). This CDR3 has 14 residues. CDR3 DNA: TGTGCCAGTAGTATGGGGACAGCGAACTATGGCTACACCTTC. Translation gives CASSMGTANYGYTF.

This sequence joins TRBV19 and TRBJ2-7; D is possibly TRBD2 (6 bases). The ends were cut back, 1 base at V and 3 bases at J, with 13 bases in the middle. The CDR3 length is 15 residues. Germline V CDR1 and CDR2: LNHDA, SQIVND (reference sequence). The CDR3 nucleotides read TGTGCCAGTAGTATAGCGGGAGATTTTAGCTACGAGCAGTACTTC. Translating it yields CASSIAGDFSYEQYF.

The V gene is TRBV28, the J gene TRBJ1-2, with D possibly matching TRBD1 (6 bases). CDR1 MDHEN and CDR2 SYDVKM come from the germline V gene. V was clipped by 6 bases and J by 6 bases, with 20 bases between them. The CDR3 covers 15 residues. CDR3 sequence: CASRIVQGRKHGYTF. The CDR3 DNA is TGTGCCAGCAGAATAGTACAGGGTAGGAAGCATGGCTACACCTTC.

This rearrangement joins TRBV5-6 to TRBJ2-1; 9 bases fit TRBD1. Germline V gene lookup returns CDR1 SGHDT and CDR2 YYEEEE. This CDR3 spans 12 amino acids. With V trimmed by 4 bases and J by 9 bases, 2 bases remained unmatched. This CDR3 is CASSPQGAEQFF. CDR3 nucleotides: TGTGCCAGCAGCCCACAGGGGGCTGAGCAGTTCTTC.

This clone was detected only a few times. The rearrangement links TRBV5-1 to TRBJ1-6, with 10 bases lining up with TRBD1. V shed 1 base, J shed 7 bases, and the junction held 5 bases outside the gene matches. This CDR3 has 16 residues. Looked up from germline, CDR1 is SGHRS and CDR2 is YFSETQ. DNA of the CDR3: TGCGCCAGCAGCTTGTCTGGGACAGGGGCAAATTCACCCCTCCACTTT. Protein product: CASSLSGTGANSPLHF.

The rearrangement uses TRBV9 and TRBJ2-7; the match to TRBD1 covers 12 bases. The CDR3 consists of 14 residues. J lost 7 bases, V lost 2 bases, and 4 bases had no gene match. Looked up from germline, CDR1 is SGDLS and CDR2 is YYNGEE. DNA of the CDR3: TGTGCCAGCAGCGTGGGACAGGGGGCGAGGGAGCAGTACTTC. Residues: CASSVGQGAREQYF.

The chain is built from TRBV5-6 and TRBJ2-5; tentative D call: TRBD2 (6 bases). Germline values: CDR1 SGHDT, CDR2 YYEEEE. The CDR3 spans 13 residues. Trimming took off 3 bases at V and 5 bases at J, with 11 bases between the two ends. The CDR3 protein is CASSSGRRETQYF. The CDR3 DNA sequence: TGTGCCAGCAGCTCCGGGAGAAGGGAGACCCAGTACTTC. Combining the CDR3 with reference TRBV5-6 and TRBJ2-5 gives the whole variable domain DAGVTQSPTHLIKTRGQQVTLRCSPKSGHDTVSWYQQALGQGPQFIFQYYEEEERQRGNFPDRFSGHQFPNYSSELNVNALLLGDSALYLCASSSGRRETQYFGPGTRLLVL.

The V call is TRBV5-4, the J call TRBJ2-1, with 8 bases aligning to TRBD1. The CDR3 sequence is 15 residues long. V shed 5 bases and J 4 bases; nucleotides not matched to a gene: 8. The germline V gene encodes CDR1 SGHNT and CDR2 YYREEE (reference sequence). CDR3 protein: CASRPGTGEYNEQFF. The CDR3 coding sequence is TGTGCCAGCAGACCCGGGACAGGAGAATACAATGAGCAGTTCTTC.

This clone showed up just once. V usage is TRBV3-1 (or the pseudogene TRBV3-2) and J usage is TRBJ1-1; D is unresolved. The germline gives CDR1 LGHDT, CDR2 YNNKEL (reference sequence). The CDR3 length is 13 residues. V lost 0 bases to trimming and J lost 4 bases, with 6 bases between them. CDR3 nucleotide sequence: TGTGCCAGCAGCCAAGATACGGGCACTGAAGCTTTCTTT. This codes for CASSQDTGTEAFF.

This rearrangement joins TRBV9 to TRBJ2-2; 12 nucleotides match TRBD1. The CDR3 is 17 amino acids. V gave up 1 base and J gave up 6 bases; unmatched junction bases: 7. CDR1 and CDR2 (germline): SGDLS, YYNGEE. CDR3 protein: CASSVRLGTGGPGELFF. CDR3 coding DNA: TGTGCCAGCAGCGTACGGCTTGGGACAGGGGGCCCCGGGGAGCTGTTTTTT.

V is TRBV6-2 or TRBV6-3 and J is TRBJ2-3; a possible D gene is TRBD1 (5 bases). CDR3 length equals 14 residues. Germline CDR1 and CDR2: MNHEY and SVGEGT. V was cut by 5 bases and J by 7 bases, with 16 bases left in between. The CDR3 DNA reads as TGTGCCAGCAGTCCCAGAGGAGCAGGGAATACGCAGTATTTT. Amino acid sequence: CASSPRGAGNTQYF.

V is TRBV27 and J is TRBJ2-7; a possible D gene is TRBD1 (6 bases). CDR1 and CDR2 from the germline V gene are MNHEY and SMNVEV (reference sequence). Between the trimmed V and J ends, which lost 8 bases and 5 bases, there was a span of 19 bases. The CDR3 sequence is 14 residues long. CDR3 nucleotide sequence: TGTGCCAGCGCGAATACAGGGATCCCCCACGAGCAGTACTTC. Translating it yields CASANTGIPHEQYF.

This clone was counted only a few times. V and J are TRBV7-2 and TRBJ2-1; no clear D. Germline V gene sequence: CDR1 SGHTA, CDR2 FQGNSA. CDR3 length: 14 amino acids. V was cut by 1 base and J by 10 bases, with 14 bases left in between. The CDR3 reads CASSLEPRFSEQFF. The CDR3 bases are TGTGCCAGCAGCTTAGAACCCCGGTTCTCCGAGCAGTTCTTC.